What follows are 13 T cell receptor beta chains derived from one specimen sequenced in a study of blood T cell repertoires in COVID-19. Assay: immunoSEQ multiplex PCR; the TCRdb copy retains only in-frame clones and omits some. The sample shows around 380,000 clones, roughly 86% of them seen only once. Sequencing input: peripheral blood. The receptors stem from a human donor with acute or convalescent COVID-19. The donor label of this sample is uncertain.

With regard to this clone: The identical CDR3 is also encoded by other nucleotide sequences in the sample. This rearrangement joins TRBV6-5 to TRBJ1-2; D is possibly TRBD1 (6 bases). V was clipped by 5 bases and J by 4 bases, with 11 bases between them. Looked up from germline, CDR1 is MNHEY and CDR2 is SVGAGI. The CDR3 has 13 residues. CDR3 DNA sequence: TGTGCCAGCAGTACGAGGGGGATCTATGGCTACACCTTC. Its protein is CASSTRGIYGYTF.

This clone was seen a handful of times. The chain uses TRBV27 and TRBJ1-5, with 7 bases fitting TRBD1. The CDR3 totals 15 residues. Germline V CDR1 and CDR2: MNHEY, SMNVEV (reference sequence). After removal of 6 bases from V and 3 bases from J, the junction contained 8 bases not matched to a gene. The CDR3 spells CASRERQGDNQPQHF. CDR3 bases: TGTGCCAGCAGAGAAAGACAGGGAGACAATCAGCCCCAGCATTTT.

The gene calls are TRBV19 and TRBJ1-1; D gene uncertain. This CDR3 is 14 amino acids long. Germline V gene lookup returns CDR1 LNHDA and CDR2 SQIVND (reference sequence). V lost 3 bases to trimming and J lost 1 base, with 9 bases between them. DNA for the CDR3: TGTGCCAGTAGTATTTCGCAGGCGAACACTGAAGCTTTCTTT. It yields the protein CASSISQANTEAFF.

This sequence joins TRBV14 and TRBJ1-6; 9 nucleotides match TRBD1. This CDR3 region has 15 residues. CDR1 is SGHDN, CDR2 FVKESK, per germline. V lost 2 bases, J lost 9 bases, and 5 bases stayed unmatched. The DNA of the CDR3 is TGTGCCAGCAGCCAAAACGGGGGACAGGGTTCACCCCTCCACTTT. Translating it yields CASSQNGGQGSPLHF.

The chain links TRBV19 to TRBJ2-5; TRBD2 might be the D (5 bases). Germline-derived CDR1 and CDR2 are LNHDA and SQIVND (reference sequence). V lost 5 bases and J lost 1, with 11 bases in between. The CDR3 totals 14 residues. The CDR3 DNA follows: TGTGCCAGTAGTCCGCGACTATCCCAAGAGACCCAGTACTTC. Residues: CASSPRLSQETQYF.

The chain links TRBV7-8 to TRBJ2-7; tentative D call: TRBD1 (6 bases). CDR1 is SGHVS, CDR2 FQNEAQ, per germline. This CDR3 has 17 residues. Trimming removed 2 bases at V and 2 bases at J, with 19 bases between. This CDR3 reads CASSLRGFVYGTYEQYF. The CDR3 DNA follows: TGTGCCAGCAGCTTAAGGGGGTTTGTGTACGGGACCTACGAGCAGTACTTC. The full variable domain, in which reference TRBV7-8 and TRBJ2-7 provide the parts outside the CDR3, is GAGVSQSPRYKVAKRGQDVALRCDPISGHVSLFWYQQALGQGPEFLTYFQNEAQLDKSGLPSDRFFAERPEGSVSTLKIQRTQQEDSAVYLCASSLRGFVYGTYEQYFGPGTRLTVT.

This clone has more than one count but fewer than ten. The CDR3 sequence is CSVYSDGAKSYEQYF. The CDR3 region has the DNA TGCAGCGTATATTCAGACGGAGCTAAGTCCTACGAGCAGTACTTC. The J gene is TRBJ2-7, the V gene TRBV29-1; D remains unclear. V was clipped by 6 bases and J by 1 base, with 19 bases between them. CDR1 is SQVTM, CDR2 ANQGSEA, per germline. This CDR3 has 15 amino acids.

The chain uses TRBV5-1 and TRBJ2-2, with D possibly being TRBD2 (6 bases). Trimming removed 7 bases at V and 5 bases at J, with 12 bases between. Germline V gene sequence: CDR1 SGHRS, CDR2 YFSETQ. This CDR3 spans 13 amino acids. CDR3 amino acids: CASWGVTTGELFF. The CDR3 coding sequence is TGCGCCAGCTGGGGGGTAACGACCGGGGAGCTGTTTTTT.

The chain employs TRBV6-1 and TRBJ1-6; TRBD1 matches at 8 bases. Per germline, CDR1 MNHNS and CDR2 SASEGT. The V gene end was trimmed by 1 base and the J gene end by 10 bases; junction bases not matched to a gene: 3. This CDR3 spans 14 amino acids. The CDR3 reads CASSEVTGGSPLHF. CDR3 in DNA: TGTGCCAGCAGTGAAGTCACAGGGGGATCACCCCTCCACTTT.

The count of this clone is one. J is TRBJ2-1 and V is TRBV19; D call uncertain. CDR3 length: 14 residues. Per the germline V gene, CDR1 is LNHDA and CDR2 is SQIVND (reference sequence). Trimming removed 1 base at V and 5 bases at J, with 9 bases between. CDR3 in DNA: TGTGCCAGTAGTATAGGCCGAGGCAACAATGAGCAGTTCTTC. The encoded protein is CASSIGRGNNEQFF. Using reference TRBV19 and TRBJ2-1 for the parts outside the CDR3, the full variable domain is DGGITQSPKYLFRKEGQNVTLSCEQNLNHDAMYWYRQDPGQGLRLIYYSQIVNDFQKGDIAEGYSVSREKKESFPLTVTSAQKNPTAFYLCASSIGRGNNEQFFGPGTRLTVL.

The rearrangement joins TRBV19 to TRBJ1-5; weak D call: TRBD1 (5 bases). The length of the CDR3 is 17 residues. CDR1 is LNHDA, CDR2 SQIVND, per germline (reference sequence). Trimming stripped 4 bases from V and 0 bases from J, with 16 bases between. The CDR3 nucleotides are TGTGCCAGTAGTAAGTGGGTAGACAGAAATAGCAATCAGCCCCAGCATTTT. This translates into CASSKWVDRNSNQPQHF.

The chain combines TRBV12-3 or TRBV12-4 with TRBJ1-2, with TRBD1 matching 10 bases. Losses at the gene ends were 10 bases for V and 4 bases for J; bases not matched to a gene: 6. This CDR3 contains 13 residues. The CDR3 protein is CATLTGGVYGYTF. CDR3 nucleotides: TGTGCCACCTTGACAGGGGGCGTCTATGGCTACACCTTC.

This chain uses TRBV29-1 with TRBJ2-1; D is perhaps TRBD1 (6 bases). Germline V lookup: CDR1 SQVTM, CDR2 ANQGSEA. Trimming removed 7 bases at V and 12 bases at J, with 16 bases between. This CDR3 is built from 11 residues. This chain's CDR3 is CSARDTTRQFF. The CDR3 bases are TGCAGCGCTCGGGACACTACCCGGCAGTTCTTC.